This T cell receptor (beta chain) was sequenced for a study of blood T cell repertoires in COVID-19. The overall study: Sources were T cells, B-cell-depleted T cells, or PBMCs; the material itself was cDNA or gDNA.

The CDR3 contains 13 residues. Germline V gene sequence: CDR1 SNHLY, CDR2 FYNNEI. The J segment lost 5 bases and the V segment lost 6 bases, leaving 2 bases of the junction unmatched. Authors' data handling: The authors estimated nucleated cell counts from reference gene primer amplification. Clones were sequenced by immunoSEQ multiplex PCR, and TCRdb holds only the in-frame ones, with some missing. D and trimming were read from the DNA, whereas the V and J calls and clone size are those reported in that table. The sample yields about 280,000 clones, roughly 85% seen once. J is TRBJ1-5 and V is TRBV2; TRBD1 aligns across 9 bases. The source material was peripheral blood. The receptor was isolated from a woman aged 25 to 39 with active or convalescent COVID-19. CDR3 nucleotide sequence: TGTGCCAGCAGCTGGGACAGGGATCAGCCCCAGCATTTT. This gives the protein CASSWDRDQPQHF.